These 17 T cell receptor beta chains share one sample of origin, sequenced in a study of blood T cell repertoires in COVID-19 (dated by TCRdb to the early 2020s). Receptors were amplified or captured by the immunoSEQ multiplex PCR assay. In its TCRdb copy, this immuneACCESS table keeps in-frame sequences only and misses some clones. Where compared with another copy, unresolved V genes explain less than half of these, and the others have no known cause. For this sample the table gives approximately 120,000 clones, of which around 78% were detected only once. The ten largest clones represent 11% of the sample. The specimen sequenced was peripheral blood. The origin of the receptors is a human donor in a cohort sampled during active COVID-19.

The chain uses TRBV5-5 and TRBJ2-1; TRBD1 might be the D (6 bases). CDR1 and CDR2 from the germline V gene are SGHKS and YYEKEE (reference sequence). This CDR3 is 15 amino acids long. The V end was cut by 2 bases, the J end by 4 bases, with 13 bases between. DNA of the CDR3: TGTGCCAGCAGCTTCCAAGGGACATCGTACAATGAGCAGTTCTTC. Translating gives CASSFQGTSYNEQFF.

V and J are TRBV6-5 and TRBJ2-7; D might be TRBD1 (6 bases). Between the trimmed V and J ends, which lost 8 bases and 0 bases, there was a span of 11 bases. The CDR3 has 13 amino acids. The germline V gene encodes CDR1 MNHEY and CDR2 SVGAGI. The CDR3 spells CASFYRDSYEQYF. In nucleotides, the CDR3 is TGTGCCAGCTTTTACAGGGACTCCTACGAGCAGTACTTC.

The chain carries TRBV7-9 and TRBJ1-2; 9 positions match TRBD1. The V gene's germline CDR1 is SEHNR and CDR2 FQNEAQ (reference sequence). The CDR3 extends over 15 amino acids. V gave up 10 bases and J gave up 4 bases; unmatched junction bases: 13. The CDR3 DNA reads TGTGCCACCTCAGGGGTGAGGGACAGGGCCTATGGCTACACCTTC. It translates to CATSGVRDRAYGYTF.

V and J are TRBV7-9 and TRBJ1-5, with D possibly being TRBD1 (6 bases). Germline V CDR1 and CDR2: SEHNR, FQNEAQ (reference sequence). This CDR3 is built from 13 residues. Trimming took off 5 bases at V and 5 bases at J, with 10 bases between the two ends. CDR3 DNA sequence: TGTGCCAGCAGCCAACAGGGCTATCAGCCCCAGCATTTT. Protein: CASSQQGYQPQHF.

The rearrangement joins TRBV27 to TRBJ1-4; D unclear. CDR3 length: 14 amino acids. V was trimmed by 3 bases and J by 5 bases, leaving 10 bases between them. Germline loops: CDR1 MNHEY, CDR2 SMNVEV (reference sequence). CDR3 in amino acids: CASSLSGKNEKLFF. Here the CDR3 DNA reads TGTGCCAGCAGTTTGTCGGGGAAAAATGAAAAACTGTTTTTT.

V is TRBV5-1 and J is TRBJ2-2, with 11 bases aligning to TRBD2. V dropped 4 bases and J dropped 3; count of bases not matched to a gene: 8. The CDR3 length is 17 residues. The germline gives CDR1 SGHRS, CDR2 YFSETQ. The CDR3 DNA reads as TGCGCCAGCAGCATCACTAGCGGGGGAACCTACACCGGGGAGCTGTTTTTT. Its protein is CASSITSGGTYTGELFF.

The chain combines TRBV24-1 with TRBJ2-1; D perhaps matches TRBD1 (6 bases). There are 15 residues in the CDR3. The germline gives CDR1 KGHDR, CDR2 SFDVKD. The V gene lost 3 bases and the J gene lost 5 bases, with 13 bases spanning the gap. The CDR3 sequence: CATSDTGQGNNEQFF. The DNA for the CDR3 is TGTGCCACCAGTGATACTGGGCAGGGGAACAATGAGCAGTTCTTC.

This chain connects TRBV7-8 to TRBJ2-7; 9 bases are shared with TRBD1. The V gene end was trimmed by 5 bases and the J gene end by 2 bases; junction bases not matched to a gene: 7. This CDR3 has 15 residues. CDR1 SGHVS and CDR2 FQNEAQ come from the germline V gene. CDR3 DNA: TGTGCCAGCAGCCCGAGGACAGGGGCCACCTACGAGCAGTACTTC. Translated: CASSPRTGATYEQYF.

The table lists this clone with a few counts. This chain joins TRBV7-8 and TRBJ1-3; no reliable D call. The CDR3 consists of 15 residues. CDR1 is SGHVS, CDR2 FQNEAQ, per germline. V lost 1 base to trimming and J lost 4 bases, with 11 bases between them. The CDR3 nucleotides read TGTGCCAGCAGCTTAGGGGCCCCTGACGGAAACACCATATATTTT. This codes for CASSLGAPDGNTIYF.

This chain joins TRBV30 and TRBJ2-7; the match to TRBD2 covers 9 bases. Germline V CDR1 and CDR2: GTSNPN, SVGIG (reference sequence). V was pared by 0 bases and J by 0 bases, with 3 bases of the junction left unmatched. The CDR3 covers 15 residues. The CDR3 DNA reads as TGTGCCTGGAGTGTGCTAGCGGGGACCTCCTACGAGCAGTACTTC. As protein: CAWSVLAGTSYEQYF.

Here the CDR3 reads CASSLDGQVTYEQYF. The CDR3 coding sequence is TGTGCCAGCAGTTTAGACGGACAGGTTACCTACGAGCAGTACTTC. The chain carries TRBV28 and TRBJ2-7, with 7 bases aligning to TRBD1. V lost 2 bases, J lost 2 bases, and 6 bases stayed unmatched. Per the germline V gene, CDR1 is MDHEN and CDR2 is SYDVKM. The CDR3 loop spans 15 amino acids.

The rearrangement links TRBV18 to TRBJ1-1; possible D gene TRBD1, 5 bases. V was trimmed by 3 bases and J by 1 base, leaving 12 bases between them. Germline assignment: CDR1 KGHSH and CDR2 LQKENI. The CDR3 has 15 residues. CDR3 residues: CASSPPGWANTEAFF. CDR3 nucleotides: TGTGCCAGCTCACCCCCAGGGTGGGCGAACACTGAAGCTTTCTTT.

This rearrangement joins TRBV30 to TRBJ1-1; no definite D call. The ends were cut back, 7 bases at V and 8 bases at J, with 20 bases in the middle. CDR1 is GTSNPN, CDR2 SVGIG, per germline (reference sequence). CDR3 length equals 13 residues. The CDR3 sequence: CASHDGAGGEAFF. CDR3 bases: TGTGCCTCCCATGACGGTGCCGGCGGAGAAGCTTTCTTT.

The chain couples TRBV9 to TRBJ2-3, with 8 nucleotides matching TRBD2. The germline CDR1 and CDR2 sequences are SGDLS and YYNGEE. V gave up 3 bases and J gave up 6 bases; unmatched junction bases: 9. The CDR3 length is 15 residues. DNA for the CDR3: TGTGCCAGCAGCGGGGCTCGGCGGGGGGTCGATACGCAGTATTTT. Protein product: CASSGARRGVDTQYF.

The CDR3 loop reads CASSIWSHYGYTF. The CDR3 region has the DNA TGTGCCAGTAGTATCTGGAGCCACTATGGCTACACCTTC. The rearrangement links TRBV19 to TRBJ1-2; D remains unclear. Germline V gene sequence: CDR1 LNHDA, CDR2 SQIVND (reference sequence). Between the trimmed V and J ends, which lost 3 bases and 3 bases, there was a span of 8 bases. This CDR3 region has 13 residues. The complete variable domain, with remaining parts taken from reference TRBV19 and TRBJ1-2, reads DGGITQSPKYLFRKEGQNVTLSCEQNLNHDAMYWYRQDPGQGLRLIYYSQIVNDFQKGDIAEGYSVSREKKESFPLTVTSAQKNPTAFYLCASSIWSHYGYTFGSGTRLTVV.

The chain is built from TRBV5-5 and TRBJ1-1, with D unclear. V was trimmed by 2 bases and J by 0 bases, leaving 5 bases between them. This CDR3 spans 13 amino acids. Looked up from germline, CDR1 is SGHKS and CDR2 is YYEKEE (reference sequence). CDR3: CASSLYLNTEAFF. The CDR3 nucleotides are TGTGCCAGCAGCTTATATTTGAACACTGAAGCTTTCTTT.

This chain connects TRBV7-9 to TRBJ1-3, with 8 bases identical to TRBD1. Germline V CDR1 and CDR2: SEHNR, FQNEAQ (reference sequence). The CDR3 covers 15 residues. With V trimmed by 5 bases and J by 8 bases, 11 bases remained unmatched. The CDR3 DNA reads TGTGCCAGCAGCATCCGGGACAGGCCTATAGACACCATATATTTT. This codes for CASSIRDRPIDTIYF. The full variable domain, rest sourced from reference TRBV7-9 and TRBJ1-3, is DTGVSQNPRHKITKRGQNVTFRCDPISEHNRLYWYRQTLGQGPEFLTYFQNEAQLEKSRLLSDRFSAERPKGSFSTLEIQRTEQGDSAMYLCASSIRDRPIDTIYFGEGSWLTVV.